This T cell receptor beta chain appears in the sequencing data of a study of OX40 agonist ivuxolimab in advanced cancers. Overall study context: Mean age approximately 59 years, range about 20 to 79; around 80% male. Treatment received earlier with anti-PD-1, anti-PD-L1 or anti-CTLA-4 agents was allowed, and around 40% had some.

This clone was observed a single time. This table comes from immunoSEQ multiplex PCR, and its TCRdb copy is limited to in-frame clones, with some not included. The sample lists 85,000 or so clones; just over 85% were seen once. Between the trimmed V and J ends, which lost 2 bases and 0 bases, there was a span of 8 bases. Germline V gene sequence: CDR1 MNHEY, CDR2 SVGAGI. The CDR3 is 14 amino acids. The TCR comes from an adult with an advanced solid tumor such as melanoma, head and neck, liver or kidney cancer. This specimen consisted of CD4+ or CD8+ T cells sorted from blood, obtained in a trial of the OX40 agonist ivuxolimab. The V and J genes are TRBV6-5 and TRBJ2-7, with no clear D. CDR3 region: CASSYDWGSYEQYF. In DNA, the CDR3 is TGTGCCAGCAGTTACGATTGGGGCTCCTACGAGCAGTACTTC.